This T cell receptor beta chain was sequenced during a study of T cells in Graves' hyperthyroidism and ophthalmopathy. A note on this clonotype: The target antigen is unknown.

General study points: In the blood, most expanded thyroid clonotypes above 0.001 appeared as well. Ophthalmopathy was distinguished from stable hyperthyroidism by 13 V-J signatures.

Disease duration under 2 months; hyperthyroidism patients were aged 18 to 65. Researchers took RNA transcripts and amplified the TCR beta CDR3 regions from them. The primer set for the first-round RT-PCR of the TCR CDR3 was HTBI. TCRdb reprocessed the multiplex PCR reads via MiXCR and lists one record per CDR3 protein. The sample comprises fewer than 300,000 distinct CDR3 sequences, around a quarter of which are singletons, and over 25% rests with the top ten. Sequenced material: blood. The receptor was derived from a man aged 35 to 55 with Graves' hyperthyroidism that later progressed to Graves' ophthalmopathy.

The chain's CDR3 is CASSEAAFYNSPLHF. The CDR3 DNA reads TGTGCCAGCAGTGAAGCAGCCTTCTATAATTCACCCCTCCACTTT. The chain employs TRBV2 and TRBJ1-6; no definite D call. The CDR3 covers 15 residues. Germline V gene lookup returns CDR1 SNHLY and CDR2 FYNNEI. The ends were cut back, 0 bases at V and 3 bases at J, with 6 bases in the middle.